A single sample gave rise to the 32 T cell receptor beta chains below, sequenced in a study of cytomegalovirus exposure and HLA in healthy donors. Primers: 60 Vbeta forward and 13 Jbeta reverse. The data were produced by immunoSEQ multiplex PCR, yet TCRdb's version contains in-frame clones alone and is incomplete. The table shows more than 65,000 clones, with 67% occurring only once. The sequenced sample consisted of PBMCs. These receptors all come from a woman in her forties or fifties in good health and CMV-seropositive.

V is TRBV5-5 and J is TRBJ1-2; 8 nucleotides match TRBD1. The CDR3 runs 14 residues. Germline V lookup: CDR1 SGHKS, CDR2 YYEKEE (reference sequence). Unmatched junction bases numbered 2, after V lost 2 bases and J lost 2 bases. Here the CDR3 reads CASSFTGGNYGYTF. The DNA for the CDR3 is TGTGCCAGCAGCTTTACAGGGGGGAACTATGGCTACACCTTC.

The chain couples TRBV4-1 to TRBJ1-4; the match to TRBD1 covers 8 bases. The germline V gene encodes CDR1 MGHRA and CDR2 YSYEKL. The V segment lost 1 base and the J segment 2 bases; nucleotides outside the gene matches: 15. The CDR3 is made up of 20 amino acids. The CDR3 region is CASSQVVQDRVRVTNEKLFF. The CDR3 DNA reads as TGCGCCAGCAGCCAAGTAGTGCAGGACAGGGTCCGTGTGACTAATGAAAAACTGTTTTTT.

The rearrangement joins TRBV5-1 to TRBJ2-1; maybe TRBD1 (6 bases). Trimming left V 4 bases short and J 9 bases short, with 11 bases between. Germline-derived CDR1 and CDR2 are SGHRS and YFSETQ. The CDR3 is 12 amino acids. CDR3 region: CASSPRGSEQFF. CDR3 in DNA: TGCGCCAGCAGCCCCAGGGGCTCTGAGCAGTTCTTC.

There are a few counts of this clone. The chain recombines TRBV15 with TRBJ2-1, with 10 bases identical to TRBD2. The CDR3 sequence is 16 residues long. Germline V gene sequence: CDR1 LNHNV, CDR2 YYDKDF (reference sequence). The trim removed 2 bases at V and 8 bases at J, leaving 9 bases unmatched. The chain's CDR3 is CATSRFSGGLRDEQFF. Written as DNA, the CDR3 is TGTGCCACCAGCAGATTTAGCGGGGGGCTGAGGGATGAGCAGTTCTTC.

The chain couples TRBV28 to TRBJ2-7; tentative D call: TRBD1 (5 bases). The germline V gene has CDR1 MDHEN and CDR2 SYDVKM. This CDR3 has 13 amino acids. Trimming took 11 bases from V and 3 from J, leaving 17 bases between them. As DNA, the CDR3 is TGTGCCCCCAGGTTCCGCGACAGCTACGAGCAGTACGTC. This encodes CAPRFRDSYEQYV.

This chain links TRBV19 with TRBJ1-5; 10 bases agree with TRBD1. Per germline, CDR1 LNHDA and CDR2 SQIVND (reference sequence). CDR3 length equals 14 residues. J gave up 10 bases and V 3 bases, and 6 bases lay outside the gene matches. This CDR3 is CASSIKTGGAPQHF. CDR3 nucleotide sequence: TGTGCCAGTAGTATTAAGACAGGGGGCGCCCCCCAGCATTTT.

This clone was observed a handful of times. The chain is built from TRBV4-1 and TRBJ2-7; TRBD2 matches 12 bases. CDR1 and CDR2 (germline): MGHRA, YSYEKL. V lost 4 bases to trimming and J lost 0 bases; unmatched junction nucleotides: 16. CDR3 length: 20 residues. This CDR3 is CASSLRLASTSGGSSYEQYV. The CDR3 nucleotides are TGCGCCAGCAGCCTAAGGTTAGCTAGTACTAGCGGGGGGAGCTCCTACGAGCAGTACGTC.

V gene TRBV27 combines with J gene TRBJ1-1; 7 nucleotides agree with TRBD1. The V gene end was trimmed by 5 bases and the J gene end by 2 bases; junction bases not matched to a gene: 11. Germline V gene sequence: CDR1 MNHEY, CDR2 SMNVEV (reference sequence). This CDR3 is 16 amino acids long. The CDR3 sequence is CASSPSTGMGNTEAFF. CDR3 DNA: TGTGCCAGCAGTCCCTCGACAGGGATGGGCAACACTGAAGCTTTCTTT.

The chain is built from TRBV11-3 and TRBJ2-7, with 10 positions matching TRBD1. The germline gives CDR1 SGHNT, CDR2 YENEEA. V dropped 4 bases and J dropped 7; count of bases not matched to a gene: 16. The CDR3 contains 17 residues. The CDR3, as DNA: TGTGCCAGCAGCTATACTCCGGGACAGGGGAAGTTGGGGGAGCAGTACGTC. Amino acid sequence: CASSYTPGQGKLGEQYV.

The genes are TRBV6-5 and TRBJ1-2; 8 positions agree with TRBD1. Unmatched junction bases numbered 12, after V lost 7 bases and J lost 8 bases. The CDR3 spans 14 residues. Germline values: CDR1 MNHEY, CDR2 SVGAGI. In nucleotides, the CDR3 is TGTGCCAGCACTCCATCCAGGGGGCGGGGGGGCTACACCTTC. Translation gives CASTPSRGRGGYTF.

The CDR3 loop reads CASSLGTSGDLYNEQFF. In DNA, the CDR3 is TGTGCCAGCAGCTTGGGTACTAGCGGGGATCTCTACAATGAGCAGTTCTTC. This sequence joins TRBV5-6 and TRBJ2-1, with 10 bases lining up with TRBD2. V lost 0 bases to trimming and J lost 3 bases; unmatched junction nucleotides: 6. The CDR3 loop spans 17 amino acids. CDR1 and CDR2 (germline): SGHDT, YYEEEE.

CDR3 sequence (DNA): TGTGCCAGCAGCCAAGGACAGTATAATGAAAAACTGTTTTTT. Protein product: CASSQGQYNEKLFF. The chain uses TRBV7-2 and TRBJ1-4; D is perhaps TRBD1 (6 bases). CDR1 is SGHTA and CDR2 is FQGNSA in the germline V gene. V was cut by 5 bases and J by 4 bases, with 11 bases left in between. The CDR3 is made up of 14 amino acids.

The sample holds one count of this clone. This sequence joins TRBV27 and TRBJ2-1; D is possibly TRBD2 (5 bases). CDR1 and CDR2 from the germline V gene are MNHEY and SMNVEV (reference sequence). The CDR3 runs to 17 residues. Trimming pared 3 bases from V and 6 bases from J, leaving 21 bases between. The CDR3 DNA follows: TGTGCCAGCAGTTTGTTGGGTTCCGTCGGGATTATCAATGAGCAGTTCTTC. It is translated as CASSLLGSVGIINEQFF.

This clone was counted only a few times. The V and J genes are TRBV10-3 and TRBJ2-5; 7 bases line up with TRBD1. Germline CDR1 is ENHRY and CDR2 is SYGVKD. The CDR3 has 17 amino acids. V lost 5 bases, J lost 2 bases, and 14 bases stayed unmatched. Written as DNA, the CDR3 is TGTGCCATCAGTTTGAGAGGGGGACAGATAAATCAAGAGACCCAGTACTTC. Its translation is CAISLRGGQINQETQYF.

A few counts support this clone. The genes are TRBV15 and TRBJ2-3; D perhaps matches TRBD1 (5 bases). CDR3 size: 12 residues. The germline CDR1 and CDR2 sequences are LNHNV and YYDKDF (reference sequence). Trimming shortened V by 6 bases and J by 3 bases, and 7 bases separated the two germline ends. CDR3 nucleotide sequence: TGTGCCACCAGGCAGGGAACAGATACGCAGTATTTT. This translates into CATRQGTDTQYF.

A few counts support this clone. DNA of the CDR3: TGTGCCAGCAGCCGGACTAGCGGCCGTCTTTACGAGCAGTACTTC. It codes for CASSRTSGRLYEQYF. J is TRBJ2-7 and V is TRBV7-9; TRBD2 matches 10 bases. The CDR3 is 15 amino acids. The V and J ends lost 5 bases and 4 bases, in that order; junction bases with no gene match: 8. Germline assignment: CDR1 SEHNR and CDR2 FQNEAQ (reference sequence).

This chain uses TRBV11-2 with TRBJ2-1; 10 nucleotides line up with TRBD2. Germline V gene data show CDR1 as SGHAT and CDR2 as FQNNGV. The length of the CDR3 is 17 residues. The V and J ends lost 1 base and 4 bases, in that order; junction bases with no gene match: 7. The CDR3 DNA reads TGTGCCAGCAGCTTAGGTGGAGCGGGGGGGTTTTACAATGAGCAGTTCTTC. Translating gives CASSLGGAGGFYNEQFF.

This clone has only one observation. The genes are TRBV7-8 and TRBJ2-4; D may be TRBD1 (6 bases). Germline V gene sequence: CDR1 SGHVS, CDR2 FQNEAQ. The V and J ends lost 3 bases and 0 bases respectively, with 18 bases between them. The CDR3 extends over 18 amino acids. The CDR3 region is CASSLRTGLGVAKNIQYF. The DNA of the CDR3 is TGTGCCAGCAGCTTGAGAACAGGGTTGGGGGTAGCCAAAAACATTCAGTACTTC.

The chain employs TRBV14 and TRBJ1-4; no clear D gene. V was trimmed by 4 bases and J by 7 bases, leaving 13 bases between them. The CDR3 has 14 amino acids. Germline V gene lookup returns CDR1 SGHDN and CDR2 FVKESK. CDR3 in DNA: TGTGCCAGCAGCCTACCATACGAGGGTGAAAAACTGTTTTTT. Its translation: CASSLPYEGEKLFF.

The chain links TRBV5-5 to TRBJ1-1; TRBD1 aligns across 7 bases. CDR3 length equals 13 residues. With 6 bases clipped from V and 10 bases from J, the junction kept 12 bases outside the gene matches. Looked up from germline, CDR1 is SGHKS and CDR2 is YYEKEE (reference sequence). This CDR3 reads CASTRSGQLIAFF. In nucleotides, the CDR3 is TGTGCCAGCACCCGGTCGGGACAGCTCATAGCTTTCTTT.

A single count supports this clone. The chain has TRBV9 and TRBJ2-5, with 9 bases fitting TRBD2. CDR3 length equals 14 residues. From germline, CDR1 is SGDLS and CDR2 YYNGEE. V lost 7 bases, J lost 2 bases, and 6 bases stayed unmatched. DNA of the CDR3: TGTGCCAGCGCGGTTGCGGGGGGGCAAGAGACCCAGTACTTC. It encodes CASAVAGGQETQYF.

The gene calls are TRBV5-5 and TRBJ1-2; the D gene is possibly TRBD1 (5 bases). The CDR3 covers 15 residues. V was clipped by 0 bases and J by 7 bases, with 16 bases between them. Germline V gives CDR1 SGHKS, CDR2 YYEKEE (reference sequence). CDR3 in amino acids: CASSLGPGVQGGYTF. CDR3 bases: TGTGCCAGCAGCTTGGGGCCGGGCGTTCAGGGTGGCTACACCTTC.

Here the CDR3 reads CASRKQVTLYGYTF. The CDR3 DNA follows: TGTGCCAGCAGGAAACAGGTGACCCTGTATGGCTACACCTTC. The chain joins TRBV28 to TRBJ1-2, with D possibly matching TRBD1 (5 bases). Germline assignment: CDR1 MDHEN and CDR2 SYDVKM. V lost 6 bases, J lost 5 bases, and 16 bases lay in between. The CDR3 consists of 14 residues.

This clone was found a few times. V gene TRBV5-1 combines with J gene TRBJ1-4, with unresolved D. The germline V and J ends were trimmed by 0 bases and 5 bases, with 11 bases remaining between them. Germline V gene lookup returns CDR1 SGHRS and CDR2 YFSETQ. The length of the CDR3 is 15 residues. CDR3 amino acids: CASSLALALNEKLFF. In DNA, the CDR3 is TGCGCCAGCAGCTTGGCCTTAGCGCTGAATGAAAAACTGTTTTTT.

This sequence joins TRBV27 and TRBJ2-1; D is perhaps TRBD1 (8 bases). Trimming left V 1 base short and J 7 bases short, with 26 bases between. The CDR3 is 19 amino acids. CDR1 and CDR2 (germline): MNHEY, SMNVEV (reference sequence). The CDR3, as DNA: TGTGCCAGCAGTTTATGGACAGGGAATGAGCGGGGCCGTTCGAATGAGCAGTTCTTC. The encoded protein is CASSLWTGNERGRSNEQFF.

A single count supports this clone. Written as DNA, the CDR3 is TGTGCCAGCAGCGCCGACAGGGTCGATGGCTACACCTTC. Protein: CASSADRVDGYTF. The chain couples TRBV5-4 to TRBJ1-2, with 7 bases identical to TRBD1. The trim removed 4 bases at V and 6 bases at J, leaving 6 bases unmatched. This CDR3 is 13 amino acids long. Germline loops: CDR1 SGHNT, CDR2 YYREEE (reference sequence).

The CDR3 DNA sequence: TGTGCCAGCAGTGGGGCACCGAATTCACCCCTCCACTTT. Translated, it gives CASSGAPNSPLHF. J is TRBJ1-6 and V is TRBV6-1; D gene unclear. Between the trimmed V and J ends, which lost 4 bases and 7 bases, there was a span of 8 bases. In germline, CDR1 is MNHNS, CDR2 SASEGT. This CDR3 contains 13 residues.

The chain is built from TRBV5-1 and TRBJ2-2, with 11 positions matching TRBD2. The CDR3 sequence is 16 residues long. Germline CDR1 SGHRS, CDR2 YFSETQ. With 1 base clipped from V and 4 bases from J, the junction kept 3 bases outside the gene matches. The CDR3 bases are TGCGCCAGCAGCTTGTTTCTAGCGGGGGGCACCGGGGAGCTGTTTTTT. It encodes CASSLFLAGGTGELFF.

The chain's CDR3 is CASSLITSGDYNEQFF. CDR3 nucleotides: TGTGCCAGCAGCTTAATCACTAGCGGGGACTACAATGAGCAGTTCTTC. The V gene is TRBV11-2, the J gene TRBJ2-1, with 10 bases identical to TRBD2. Per germline, CDR1 SGHAT and CDR2 FQNNGV. This CDR3 has 16 residues. Unmatched junction bases numbered 4, after V lost 2 bases and J lost 3 bases.

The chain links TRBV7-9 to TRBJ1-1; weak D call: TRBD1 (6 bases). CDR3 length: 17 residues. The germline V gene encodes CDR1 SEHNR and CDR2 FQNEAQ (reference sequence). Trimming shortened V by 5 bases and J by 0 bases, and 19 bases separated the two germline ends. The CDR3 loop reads CASSPIAGGRVNTEAFF. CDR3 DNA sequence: TGTGCCAGCAGCCCGATAGCCGGGGGGCGGGTGAACACTGAAGCTTTCTTT. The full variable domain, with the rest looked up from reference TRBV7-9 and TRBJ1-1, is DTGVSQNPRHKITKRGQNVTFRCDPISEHNRLYWYRQTLGQGPEFLTYFQNEAQLEKSRLLSDRFSAERPKGSFSTLEIQRTEQGDSAMYLCASSPIAGGRVNTEAFFGQGTRLTVV.

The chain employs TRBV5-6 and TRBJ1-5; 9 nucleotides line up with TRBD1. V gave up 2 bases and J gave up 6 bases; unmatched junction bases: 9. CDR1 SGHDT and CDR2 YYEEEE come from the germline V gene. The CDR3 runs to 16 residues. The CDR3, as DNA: TGTGCCAGCAGCTTTCGGGACAGGGTGGTAAGTCAGCCCCAGCATTTT. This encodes CASSFRDRVVSQPQHF.

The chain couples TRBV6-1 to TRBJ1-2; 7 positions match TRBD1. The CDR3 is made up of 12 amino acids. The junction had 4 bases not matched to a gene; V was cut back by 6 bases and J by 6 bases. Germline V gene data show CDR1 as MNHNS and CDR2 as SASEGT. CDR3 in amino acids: CASSTGVHGYTF. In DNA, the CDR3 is TGTGCCAGCAGCACAGGGGTGCATGGCTACACCTTC.